Below, 20 T cell receptor beta chains from the same sample are listed, as sequenced in a study of CD8+CD57+ T cells in acquired aplastic anemia. Profiles of TCR beta VDJ and CDR3 were generated from a genomic DNA template. TCRdb re-derived calls from the reads in MiXCR, one entry per CDR3 protein. Counted here are about 130,000 distinct CDR3 sequences, around 50% occurring once; the ten biggest clones make up 2% to 3%. Sequencing used sorted CD4+, CD8+, or CD8+CD57+ T cells (not recorded which) from PBMCs. The receptor source for this set is a human donor in good health, serving as a control.

This clonotype was observed at least ten times. This rearrangement joins TRBV30 to TRBJ2-5, with D possibly being TRBD1 (6 bases). The germline CDR1 and CDR2 sequences are GTSNPN and SVGIG (reference sequence). This CDR3 has 13 amino acids. The V end was cut by 3 bases, the J end by 3 bases, with 11 bases between. In DNA form, the CDR3 reads TGTGCCTGGAGCGGCAAGGGGGAAGAGACCCAGTACTTC. Translation gives CAWSGKGEETQYF.

There are a few counts of this clonotype. The rearrangement uses TRBV2 and TRBJ1-2; TRBD1 aligns across 11 bases. The CDR3 is made up of 15 amino acids. The germline gives CDR1 SNHLY, CDR2 FYNNEI. Losses at the gene ends were 3 bases for V and 4 bases for J; bases not matched to a gene: 4. CDR3 sequence (DNA): TGTGCCAGCAGTGACGGACAGGGGGCGACCTATGGCTACACCTTC. It is translated as CASSDGQGATYGYTF.

J is TRBJ1-2 and V is TRBV29-1; the D is unclear. From germline, CDR1 is SQVTM and CDR2 ANQGSEA. The V gene lost 3 bases and the J gene lost 5 bases, with 7 bases spanning the gap. This CDR3 contains 11 residues. The CDR3 nucleotides read TGCAGCGTTGAGAAGGGATATGGCTACACCTTC. This sequence encodes CSVEKGYGYTF.

There are many counts of this clonotype. V and J are TRBV12-5 and TRBJ1-2, with no clear D. This CDR3 region has 10 residues. CDR1 LGHNT and CDR2 FRNRAP come from the germline V gene. Trimming cost V 3 bases and J 8 bases, with 4 bases left between them. CDR3 region: CASGLVGYTF. DNA for the CDR3: TGTGCTAGTGGTTTAGTGGGCTACACCTTC.

This clonotype was recorded a few times. A read error may be the cause here, since a much bigger clone is one base away. The V gene is TRBV6-5, the J gene TRBJ1-4; possible D gene TRBD1, 5 bases. The germline gives CDR1 MNHEY, CDR2 SVGAGI. The CDR3 has 14 amino acids. CDR3 sequence reads: CASSYDGANVKLFF. The CDR3 bases are TGTGCCAGCAGTTACGACGGGGCGAATGTAAAACTGTTTTTT.

This clonotype occurred a few times. The chain recombines TRBV10-3 with TRBJ2-7, with D unresolved. Germline V gene sequence: CDR1 ENHRY, CDR2 SYGVKD. Deletions cut 8 bases from V and 3 bases from J, with 14 bases between. This CDR3 region has 13 residues. The CDR3 coding sequence is TGTGCCATCTCTCTTGCCGGTGACTACGAGCAGTACTTC. Amino acid sequence: CAISLAGDYEQYF.

The genes are TRBV12-3 or TRBV12-4 and TRBJ1-6; D is ambiguous. V lost 1 base to trimming and J lost 5 bases, with 6 bases between them. The CDR3 contains 14 residues. CDR3 coding DNA: TGTGCCAGCAGTTTAGGGGAGAATAATTCACCCCTCCACTTT. Its protein product is CASSLGENNSPLHF.

This clonotype appeared a single time. The V gene is TRBV2, the J gene TRBJ1-2; maybe TRBD1 (5 bases). V lost 5 bases and J lost 5, with 9 bases in between. The CDR3 covers 12 residues. Per germline, CDR1 SNHLY and CDR2 FYNNEI. For the CDR3, the DNA is TGTGCCAGCAGTCGATGGGGGTATGGCTACACCTTC. Translated: CASSRWGYGYTF.

The chain uses TRBV28 and TRBJ1-4; D gene ambiguous. V was cut by 8 bases and J by 3 bases, with 10 bases left in between. Germline CDR1 is MDHEN and CDR2 is SYDVKM. This CDR3 spans 13 amino acids. The CDR3 DNA is TGTGCCAGCCTGGGTCGGCCTAATGAAAAACTGTTTTTT. Translation gives CASLGRPNEKLFF.

The chain combines TRBV24-1 with TRBJ1-1; TRBD1 matches 11 bases. V shed 10 bases, J shed 5 bases, and the junction held 8 bases outside the gene matches. This CDR3 is 14 amino acids long. Germline V gene data show CDR1 as KGHDR and CDR2 as SFDVKD. The CDR3 DNA reads TGTGCCACGTTCCGGGACAGGGGGGTAACTGAAGCTTTCTTT. Its translation: CATFRDRGVTEAFF.

The chain carries TRBV4-1 and TRBJ2-7; TRBD1 is a possible D gene (6 bases). CDR3 length equals 16 residues. The V end was cut by 3 bases, the J end by 2 bases, with 17 bases between. Germline lookup yields CDR1 MGHRA and CDR2 YSYEKL. The CDR3, as DNA: TGCGCCAGCAGCCAGATCGCGGAGGACAGCACCTACGAGCAGTACTTC. Amino acid sequence: CASSQIAEDSTYEQYF.

The rearrangement links TRBV10-3 to TRBJ1-1; no clear D gene. The CDR3 runs to 16 residues. V dropped 0 bases and J dropped 1 base, with 12 bases sitting between them. In germline, CDR1 is ENHRY, CDR2 SYGVKD. The CDR3 loop reads CAISESLTGRNTEAFF. The DNA of the CDR3 is TGTGCCATCAGTGAGTCCCTAACGGGCAGGAACACTGAAGCTTTCTTT.

This chain joins TRBV20-1 and TRBJ1-4; D unresolved. Per germline, CDR1 DFQATT and CDR2 SNEGSKA (reference sequence). This CDR3 spans 13 amino acids. The CDR3 region has the DNA TGCAGCGCGCGGGGATGGGCTAATGAAAAACTGTTTTTT. Its protein product is CSARGWANEKLFF.

This clonotype was detected only once. The junction shows a germline mismatch at one end, possibly a read error. The chain recombines TRBV20-1 with TRBJ1-1, with D perhaps TRBD1 (6 bases). The germline V gene has CDR1 DFQATT and CDR2 SNEGSKA (reference sequence). The CDR3 is made up of 14 amino acids. The CDR3 is CSAREGVLDTEAFF. The CDR3 DNA is TGCAGCGCTAGAGAGGGGGTCCTGGACACTGAGGCTTTCTTT.

The V and J genes are TRBV2 and TRBJ1-6, with D possibly matching TRBD1 (5 bases). The V and J ends lost 3 bases and 3 bases respectively, with 15 bases between them. The length of the CDR3 is 17 residues. CDR1 and CDR2 from the germline V gene are SNHLY and FYNNEI. CDR3 sequence reads: CASSELWRRGYNSPLHF. CDR3 nucleotide sequence: TGTGCCAGCAGTGAGTTGTGGAGAAGGGGCTATAATTCACCCCTCCACTTT.

This clonotype was recorded a few times. The chain recombines TRBV18 with TRBJ2-1; a weak D match, TRBD1 (6 bases). Deletions cut 5 bases from V and 0 bases from J, with 14 bases between. The CDR3 loop spans 16 amino acids. Germline V gene lookup returns CDR1 KGHSH and CDR2 LQKENI. The CDR3 is CASSADRTNSYNEQFF. DNA of the CDR3: TGTGCCAGCTCAGCCGACAGGACAAACTCCTACAATGAGCAGTTCTTC.

This clonotype was picked up many times. The chain joins TRBV12-3 or TRBV12-4 to TRBJ1-3, with unresolved D. Trimming shortened V by 3 bases and J by 6 bases, and 12 bases separated the two germline ends. This CDR3 has 14 residues. Here the CDR3 reads CASSFFSPENTIYF. The CDR3 DNA reads as TGTGCCAGCAGTTTCTTTTCCCCCGAAAACACCATATATTTT.

In this sample, this clonotype turned up many times. This chain connects TRBV9 to TRBJ1-1; D is uncertain. Looked up from germline, CDR1 is SGDLS and CDR2 is YYNGEE. Trimming left V 4 bases short and J 6 bases short, with 7 bases between. CDR3 length: 11 amino acids. CDR3 sequence reads: CASSPQSEAFF. CDR3 coding DNA: TGTGCCAGCAGCCCCCAGTCTGAAGCTTTCTTT.

This rearrangement joins TRBV3-1 to TRBJ1-3; 8 bases map to TRBD1. Germline V gene data show CDR1 as LGHDT and CDR2 as YNNKEL (reference sequence). J lost 4 bases, V lost 2 bases, and 4 bases had no gene match. This CDR3 has 15 amino acids. This chain's CDR3 is CASSQPRGQGNTIYF. DNA for the CDR3: TGTGCCAGCAGCCAACCCAGGGGGCAAGGAAACACCATATATTTT.

The rearrangement joins TRBV24-1 to TRBJ2-3; TRBD2 is a possible D gene (6 bases). V was clipped by 2 bases and J by 2 bases, with 13 bases between them. Germline CDR1 KGHDR, CDR2 SFDVKD. This CDR3 comprises 16 residues. The DNA of the CDR3 is TGTGCCACCAGTGATTCTGGGACTCTTGACACAGATACGCAGTATTTT. It encodes CATSDSGTLDTDTQYF.